A selection of T cell receptor beta chains follows, all from one sample in a study of T cell responses to AZD1222 COVID-19 vaccine. Sequencing used immunoSEQ multiplex PCR; TCRdb keeps in-frame clones, though not all of them. The sample yields about 150,000 clones, approximately 87% seen once. Material: peripheral blood, obtained on day 0 of MenACWY control vaccination. These receptors all stem from an adult in good health. CDR3s include the opening cysteine and the closing phenylalanine or tryptophan. D genes are given only for firm matches. A clone size is listed for some rows: how often the clone was seen (once, few, many), or a class if it is expanded.

V	length	J	D	size	CDR3	DNA
TRBV25-1	13	TRBJ2-7	TRBD1	NA	CASSEGTGHEQYF	TGTGCCAGCAGTGAGGGGACAGGGCACGAGCAGTACTTC
TRBV5-1	17	TRBJ1-6	NA	NA	CASSLGVVSHLNSPLHF	TGCGCCAGCAGCTTGGGTGTGGTGTCACACCTAAATTCACCCCTCCACTTT
TRBV6-2/TRBV6-3	11	TRBJ2-7	NA	NA	CASSRSYEQYF	TGTGCCAGCAGCCGGTCCTACGAGCAGTACTTC
TRBV29-1	12	TRBJ2-7	NA	NA	CSVLTGSNEQYF	TGCAGCGTCTTGACAGGTAGTAACGAGCAGTACTTC
TRBV9	13	TRBJ2-7	TRBD2	once	CASRGGSHYEQYF	TGTGCCAGCCGGGGCGGGAGTCACTACGAGCAGTACTTC
TRBV5-1	14	TRBJ1-4	NA	NA	CASSPRGPNEKLFF	TGCGCCAGCAGCCCCCGGGGACCTAATGAAAAACTGTTTTTT
TRBV11-2	13	TRBJ1-2	NA	NA	CASSPWGDTGYTF	TGTGCCAGCAGCCCTTGGGGGGACACCGGCTACACCTTC
TRBV5-5	16	TRBJ2-3	NA	NA	CASSLARLDSTDTQYF	TGTGCCAGCAGCTTGGCGAGGTTGGACAGCACAGATACGCAGTATTTT
TRBV5-1	19	TRBJ2-3	NA	NA	CASSLDRAGLPRGLDTQYF	TGCGCCAGCAGCTTGGACCGGGCTGGTTTACCCCGGGGGTTAGATACGCAGTATTTT
TRBV19	14	TRBJ1-4	NA	NA	CASSGEQLNEKLFF	TGTGCCAGTAGTGGCGAACAGCTTAATGAAAAACTGTTTTTT
TRBV7-2	13	TRBJ1-2	NA	few	CASSPLDSYGYTF	TGTGCCAGCAGCCCCTTGGACAGTTATGGCTACACCTTC
TRBV3-1/TRBV3-2	13	TRBJ2-7	NA	NA	CASSQLLALEQYF	TGTGCCAGCAGCCAATTATTGGCCCTCGAGCAGTACTTC
TRBV7-7	15	TRBJ2-5	NA	once	CASSLAQGSQETQYF	TGTGCCAGCAGCTTAGCACAGGGTAGTCAAGAGACCCAGTACTTC
TRBV24-1	13	TRBJ1-5	NA	NA	CATSSRGGQPQHF	TGTGCCACCAGTAGCAGGGGCGGGCAGCCCCAGCATTTT
TRBV5-1	13	TRBJ2-3	NA	NA	CASSLPDTDTQYF	TGCGCCAGCAGCTTGCCCGACACAGATACGCAGTATTTT
TRBV11-2	15	TRBJ1-5	NA	NA	CASSLGGRRAQPQHF	TGTGCCAGCAGCTTAGGTGGCAGGCGTGCTCAGCCCCAGCATTTT
TRBV2	15	TRBJ1-1	NA	NA	CASSELGQDNTEAFF	TGTGCCAGCAGTGAATTGGGGCAGGATAACACTGAAGCTTTCTTT
TRBV14	14	TRBJ2-7	NA	NA	CASSQVGMGYEQYF	TGTGCCAGCAGCCAAGTCGGGATGGGCTACGAGCAGTACTTC
TRBV10-3	16	TRBJ2-7	NA	NA	CAISESPADSPYEQYF	TGTGCCATCAGTGAGTCACCGGCGGACAGCCCCTACGAGCAGTACTTC
TRBV11-1	15	TRBJ2-7	TRBD2	NA	CASSLGLAESYEQYF	TGTGCCAGCAGCTTAGGGCTAGCGGAATCCTACGAGCAGTACTTC
TRBV5-4	15	TRBJ1-4	TRBD1	NA	CASSAGTGAREKLFF	TGTGCCAGCAGCGCAGGGACAGGGGCGCGTGAAAAACTGTTTTTT
TRBV5-5	13	TRBJ2-5	NA	NA	CASSLGVQETQYF	TGTGCCAGCAGCTTGGGGGTCCAAGAGACCCAGTACTTC
TRBV28	15	TRBJ1-6	TRBD1	NA	CASSMGQGINSPLHF	TGTGCCAGCAGTATGGGACAGGGTATCAATTCACCCCTCCACTTT
TRBV7-2	13	TRBJ2-7	NA	NA	CASSSGAYYEQYF	TGTGCCAGCAGCTCAGGGGCCTACTACGAGCAGTACTTC
TRBV27	13	TRBJ2-2	NA	once	CASSLRVVSELFF	TGTGCCAGCAGCCTGCGGGTGGTTTCGGAGCTGTTTTTT
TRBV21-1	17	TRBJ1-2	NA	NA	CASSIWGWDTESYGYTF	TGTGCCAGCAGCATTTGGGGATGGGACACCGAATCCTATGGCTACACCTTC
TRBV28	15	TRBJ2-3	TRBD2	few	CASTSLAGGPDTQYF	TGTGCCAGCACCTCCTTAGCGGGGGGGCCGGATACGCAGTATTTT
TRBV18	19	TRBJ2-2	TRBD2	NA	CASSPLPSGGTVSTGELFF	TGTGCCAGCTCACCTCTTCCTAGCGGGGGGACTGTGAGCACCGGGGAGCTGTTTTTT
TRBV4-3	16	TRBJ2-7	TRBD1	NA	CASSRATGTDSYEQYF	TGCGCCAGCAGCCGCGCTACCGGGACAGACTCCTACGAGCAGTACTTC
TRBV5-6	15	TRBJ2-5	TRBD1	NA	CASSFWDRGQETQYF	TGTGCCAGCAGCTTTTGGGACAGGGGCCAAGAGACCCAGTACTTC
TRBV6-1	15	TRBJ1-5	NA	NA	CASSEVLQGNQPQHF	TGTGCCAGCAGTGAAGTCCTCCAGGGCAATCAGCCCCAGCATTTT
TRBV18	15	TRBJ1-6	NA	NA	CASSPGGSYNSPLHF	TGTGCCAGCTCACCAGGGGGGTCCTATAATTCACCCCTCCACTTT
TRBV30	16	TRBJ1-6	TRBD1	NA	CAWRRQGASYNSPLHF	TGTGCCTGGAGGAGACAGGGGGCGTCCTATAATTCACCCCTCCACTTT
TRBV6-2/TRBV6-3	15	TRBJ1-4	TRBD1	NA	CASSQLGQRNEKLFF	TGTGCCAGCAGCCAGTTGGGACAGCGAAATGAAAAACTGTTTTTT
TRBV11-3	16	TRBJ2-1	TRBD2	NA	CASSPGGLAGVGEQFF	TGTGCCAGCAGCCCCGGGGGACTAGCGGGAGTCGGTGAGCAGTTCTTC
TRBV10-2	13	TRBJ1-3	NA	NA	CASSWDSGNTIYF	TGCGCCAGCAGTTGGGACTCTGGAAACACCATATATTTT
TRBV10-3	14	TRBJ1-2	NA	NA	CATSGKGGNYGYTF	TGTGCCACCTCCGGAAAGGGGGGTAACTATGGCTACACCTTC
TRBV29-1	14	TRBJ1-5	NA	NA	CSFISGGGNQPQHF	TGCAGCTTTATCTCGGGGGGGGGCAATCAGCCCCAGCATTTT